The clone carrying this TCR beta chain turned up a few times. This sample was included in a study of response to subunit inactivated influenza vaccine. Germline V CDR1 and CDR2: LGHDT, YNNKEL (reference sequence). The trim removed 4 bases at V and 2 bases at J, leaving 6 bases unmatched. This CDR3 is built from 15 residues. One entry per CDR3 protein, called by TCRdb with MiXCR from the RT-PCR reads. The data contain roughly 500,000 distinct CDR3 sequences, about 15% of them seen just once; the ten biggest clones take up less than 4%. Source: CD4+ T cells sorted from PBMCs, taken roughly 24 months after vaccination. This rearrangement joins TRBV3-1 to TRBJ2-7; 9 bases are shared with TRBD2. The TCR sequence derives from a man between 50 and 70 years old who received an inactivated influenza vaccine. The CDR3, as DNA: TGTGCCAGCAGCCCTAGACTAGCGGTTCCCTACGAGCAGTACTTC. Its translation is CASSPRLAVPYEQYF.